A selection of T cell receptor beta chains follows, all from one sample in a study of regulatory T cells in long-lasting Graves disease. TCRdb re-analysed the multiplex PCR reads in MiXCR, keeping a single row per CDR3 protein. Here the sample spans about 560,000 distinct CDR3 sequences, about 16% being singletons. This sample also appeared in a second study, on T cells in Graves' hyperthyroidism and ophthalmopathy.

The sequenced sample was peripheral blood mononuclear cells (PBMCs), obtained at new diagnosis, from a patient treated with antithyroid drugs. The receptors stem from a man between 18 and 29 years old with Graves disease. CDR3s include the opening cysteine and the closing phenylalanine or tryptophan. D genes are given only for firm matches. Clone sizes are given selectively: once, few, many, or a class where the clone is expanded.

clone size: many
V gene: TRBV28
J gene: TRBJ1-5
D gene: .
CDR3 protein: CASSPLGGAEQPQHF
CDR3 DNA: TGTGCCAGCAGCCCCCTGGGGGGCGCGGAGCAGCCCCAGCATTTT

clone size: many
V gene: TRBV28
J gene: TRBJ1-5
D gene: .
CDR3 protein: CASSLPELGPQHF
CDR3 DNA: TGTGCCAGCAGTTTACCCGAATTGGGACCCCAGCATTTT

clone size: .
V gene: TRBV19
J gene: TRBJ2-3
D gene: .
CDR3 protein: CASSIRHTDTQYF
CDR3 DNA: TGTGCCAGTAGTATCAGGCACACAGATACGCAGTATTTT

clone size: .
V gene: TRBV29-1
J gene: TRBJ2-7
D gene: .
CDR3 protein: CSVESEGSSYEQYF
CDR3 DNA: TGCAGCGTTGAATCTGAGGGCAGCTCCTACGAGCAGTACTTC

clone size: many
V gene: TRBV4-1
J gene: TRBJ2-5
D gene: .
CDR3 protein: CASSQLAAQETQYF
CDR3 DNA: TGCGCCAGCAGCCAGCTCGCGGCACAAGAGACCCAGTACTTC

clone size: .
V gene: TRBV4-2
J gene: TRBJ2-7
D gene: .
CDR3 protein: CASSQDVVNPLAYEQYF
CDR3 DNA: TGTGCCAGCAGCCAAGATGTGGTGAATCCGCTGGCCTACGAGCAGTACTTC

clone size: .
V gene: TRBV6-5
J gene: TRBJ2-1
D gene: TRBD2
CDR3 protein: CASSSPGTSGRNEQFF
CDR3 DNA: TGTGCCAGCAGTTCCCCCGGGACTAGCGGCAGGAATGAGCAGTTCTTC

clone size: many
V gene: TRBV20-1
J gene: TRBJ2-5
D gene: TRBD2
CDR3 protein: CSAMGLAELETQYF
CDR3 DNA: TGCAGTGCCATGGGACTAGCGGAACTAGAGACCCAGTACTTC

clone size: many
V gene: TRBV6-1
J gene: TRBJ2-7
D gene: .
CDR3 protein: CASTLVGTGYYEQYF
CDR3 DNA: TGTGCCAGCACCTTGGTAGGGACGGGATACTACGAGCAGTACTTC

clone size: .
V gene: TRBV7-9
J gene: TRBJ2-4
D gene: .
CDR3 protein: CASSLLSATGEQYF
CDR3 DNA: TGTGCCAGCAGCTTATTAAGCGCGACGGGGGAGCAGTACTTC

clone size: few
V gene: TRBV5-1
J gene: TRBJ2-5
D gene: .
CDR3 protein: CASSLQQETQYF
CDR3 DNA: TGCGCCAGCAGCCTGCAACAAGAGACCCAGTACTTC

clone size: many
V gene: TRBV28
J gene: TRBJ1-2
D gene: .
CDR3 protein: CATRPEQRYYGYTF
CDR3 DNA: TGTGCCACCCGACCGGAACAGAGATACTATGGCTACACCTTC

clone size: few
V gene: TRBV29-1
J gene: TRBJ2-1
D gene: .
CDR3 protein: CSVDLRKRGEQFF
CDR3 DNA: TGCAGCGTCGATCTCCGGAAAAGGGGTGAGCAGTTCTTC

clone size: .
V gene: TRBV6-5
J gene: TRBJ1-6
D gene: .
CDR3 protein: CASSYYPGSSSYNSPLHF
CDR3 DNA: TGTGCCAGCAGTTACTACCCAGGGAGCAGCTCCTATAATTCACCCCTCCACTTT

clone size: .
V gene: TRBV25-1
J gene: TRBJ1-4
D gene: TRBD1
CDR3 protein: CASTAPQGAGEKLFF
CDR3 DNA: TGTGCCAGCACCGCGCCACAGGGGGCGGGCGAAAAACTGTTTTTT

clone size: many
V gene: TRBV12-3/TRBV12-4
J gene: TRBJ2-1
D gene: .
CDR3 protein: CASSQVTVYEQFF
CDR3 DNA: TGTGCCAGCAGTCAGGTGACAGTCTATGAGCAGTTCTTC

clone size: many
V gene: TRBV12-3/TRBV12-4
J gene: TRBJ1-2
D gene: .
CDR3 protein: CASSPDSDFYGYTF
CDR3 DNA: TGTGCCAGCAGTCCGGACTCAGATTTCTATGGCTACACCTTC

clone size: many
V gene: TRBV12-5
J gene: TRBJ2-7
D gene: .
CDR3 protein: CASGAGASGDEQYF
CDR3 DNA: TGTGCTAGTGGTGCCGGAGCTTCAGGGGACGAGCAGTACTTC

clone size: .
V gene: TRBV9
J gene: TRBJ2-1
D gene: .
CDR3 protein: CASSYGTTNNEQFF
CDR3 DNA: TGTGCCAGCAGCTACGGGACAACTAACAATGAGCAGTTCTTC

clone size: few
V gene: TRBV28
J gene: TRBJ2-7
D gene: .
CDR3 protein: CATKPMGEQGNEQYF
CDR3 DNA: TGTGCCACCAAACCTATGGGGGAGCAAGGGAACGAGCAGTACTTC

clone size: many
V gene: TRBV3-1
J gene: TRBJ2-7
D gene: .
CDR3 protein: CASSQTRFRRDRDEQYF
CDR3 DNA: TGTGCCAGCAGCCAAACACGGTTTCGGCGGGACCGGGACGAGCAGTACTTC

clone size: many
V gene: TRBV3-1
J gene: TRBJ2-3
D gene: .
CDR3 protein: CASSQVPDTQYF
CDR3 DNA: TGTGCCAGCAGCCAAGTACCAGATACGCAGTATTTT

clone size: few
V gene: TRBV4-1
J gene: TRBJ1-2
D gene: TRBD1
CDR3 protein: CASRRGGQGKDYGYTF
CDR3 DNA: TGCGCCAGCAGGAGGGGGGGACAGGGTAAGGACTATGGCTACACCTTC

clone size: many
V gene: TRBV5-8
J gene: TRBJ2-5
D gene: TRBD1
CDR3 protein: CASSGPGQAHQETQYF
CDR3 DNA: TGTGCCAGCAGCGGACCGGGACAGGCGCACCAAGAGACCCAGTACTTC

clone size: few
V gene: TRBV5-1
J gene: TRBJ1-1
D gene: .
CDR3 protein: CASSLGFGFVGLNTEAFF
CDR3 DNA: TGCGCCAGCAGCTTGGGATTCGGGTTCGTGGGGTTGAACACTGAAGCTTTCTTT

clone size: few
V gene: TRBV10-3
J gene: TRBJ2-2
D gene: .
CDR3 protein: CAISEGGTGELFF
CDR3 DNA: TGTGCCATCAGTGAGGGGGGCACCGGGGAGCTGTTTTTT

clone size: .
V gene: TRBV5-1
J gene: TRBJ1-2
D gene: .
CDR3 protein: CASSLKGTGYGYTF
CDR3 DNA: TGCGCCAGCAGCTTGAAGGGCACAGGCTATGGCTACACCTTC

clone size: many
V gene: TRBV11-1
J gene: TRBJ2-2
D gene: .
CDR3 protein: CASSLGQAGELFF
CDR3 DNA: TGTGCCAGCAGCTTAGGACAGGCCGGGGAGCTGTTTTTT

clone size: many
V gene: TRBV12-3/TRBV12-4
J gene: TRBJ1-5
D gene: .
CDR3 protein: CASSHDSTSNQPQHF
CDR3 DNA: TGTGCCAGCAGCCATGACAGTACGAGCAATCAGCCCCAGCATTTT

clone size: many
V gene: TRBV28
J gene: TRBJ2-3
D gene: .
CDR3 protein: CASSFYRGRTDTQYF
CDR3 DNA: TGTGCCAGCAGTTTCTACCGAGGCCGCACAGATACGCAGTATTTT

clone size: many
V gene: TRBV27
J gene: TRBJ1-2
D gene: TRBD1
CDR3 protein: CASSSRTGFSYGYTF
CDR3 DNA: TGTGCCAGCAGTTCACGGACAGGGTTCTCCTATGGCTACACCTTC

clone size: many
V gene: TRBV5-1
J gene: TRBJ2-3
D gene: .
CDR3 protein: CASSFQPPDTQYF
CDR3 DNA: TGCGCCAGCAGCTTTCAGCCCCCGGATACGCAGTATTTT

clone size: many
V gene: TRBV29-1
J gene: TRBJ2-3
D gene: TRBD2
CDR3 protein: CSVGGGDTDTQYF
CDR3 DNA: TGCAGCGTTGGGGGAGGGGACACAGATACGCAGTATTTT

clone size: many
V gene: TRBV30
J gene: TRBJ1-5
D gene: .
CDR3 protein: CAWSTPDRRNQPQHF
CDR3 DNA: TGTGCCTGGAGTACTCCGGACAGACGGAATCAGCCCCAGCATTTT

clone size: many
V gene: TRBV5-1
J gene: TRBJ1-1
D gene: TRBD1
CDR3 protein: CASSLVGQGAGNTEAFF
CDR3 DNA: TGCGCCAGCAGCTTGGTGGGACAGGGGGCTGGGAACACTGAAGCTTTCTTT

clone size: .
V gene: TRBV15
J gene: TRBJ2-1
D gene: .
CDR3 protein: CATSRGNVNNEQFF
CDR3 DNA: TGTGCCACCAGCAGAGGGAACGTTAACAATGAGCAGTTCTTC

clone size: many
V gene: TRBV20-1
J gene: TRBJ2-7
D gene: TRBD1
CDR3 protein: CSARDLGQGWNEQYF
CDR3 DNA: TGCAGTGCTAGAGATTTGGGACAGGGTTGGAACGAGCAGTACTTC

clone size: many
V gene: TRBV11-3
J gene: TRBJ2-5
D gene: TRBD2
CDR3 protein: CASSRGEGGETQYF
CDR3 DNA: TGTGCCAGCAGCCGTGGGGAGGGAGGAGAGACCCAGTACTTC

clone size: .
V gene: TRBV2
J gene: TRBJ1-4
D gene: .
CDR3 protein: CASSESDEKLFF
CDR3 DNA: TGTGCCAGCAGTGAATCTGACGAAAAACTGTTTTTT

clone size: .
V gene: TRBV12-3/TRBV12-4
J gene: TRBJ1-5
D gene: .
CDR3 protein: CASSFSSTGSNQPQHF
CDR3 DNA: TGTGCCAGCAGTTTCTCGTCAACAGGTAGCAATCAGCCCCAGCATTTT

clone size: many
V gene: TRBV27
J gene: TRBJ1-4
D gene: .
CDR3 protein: CASSLSGTFNEKLFF
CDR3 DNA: TGTGCCAGCAGTTTATCGGGGACCTTTAATGAAAAACTGTTTTTT

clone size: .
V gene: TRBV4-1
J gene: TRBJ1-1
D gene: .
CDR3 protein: CASSVRGVLTEAFF
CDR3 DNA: TGCGCCAGCAGCGTTAGGGGAGTACTGACTGAAGCTTTCTTT

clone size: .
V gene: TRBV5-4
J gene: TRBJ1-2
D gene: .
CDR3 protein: CASGSQGSYTF
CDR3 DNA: TGTGCCAGCGGTAGCCAGGGCAGCTACACCTTC

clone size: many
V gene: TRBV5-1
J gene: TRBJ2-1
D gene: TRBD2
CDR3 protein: CASSLATSGTNEQFF
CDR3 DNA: TGCGCCAGCAGCTTGGCGACTAGCGGGACCAATGAGCAGTTCTTC

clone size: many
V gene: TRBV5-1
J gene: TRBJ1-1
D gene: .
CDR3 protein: CASTDFTEAFF
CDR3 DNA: TGCGCCAGCACAGATTTCACTGAAGCTTTCTTT